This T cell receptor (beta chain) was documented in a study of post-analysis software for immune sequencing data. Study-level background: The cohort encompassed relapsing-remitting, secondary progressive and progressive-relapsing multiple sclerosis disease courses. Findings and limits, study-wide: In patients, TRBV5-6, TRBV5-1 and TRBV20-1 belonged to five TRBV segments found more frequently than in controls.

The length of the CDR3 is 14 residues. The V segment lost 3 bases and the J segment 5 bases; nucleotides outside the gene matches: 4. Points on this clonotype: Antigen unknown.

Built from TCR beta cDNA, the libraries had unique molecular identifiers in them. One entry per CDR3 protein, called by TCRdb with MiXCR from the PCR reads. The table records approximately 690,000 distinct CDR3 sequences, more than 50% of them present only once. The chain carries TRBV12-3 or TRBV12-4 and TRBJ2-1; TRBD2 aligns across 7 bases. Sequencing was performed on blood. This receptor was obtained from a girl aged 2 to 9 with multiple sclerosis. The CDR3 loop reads CASSFAGENNEQFF. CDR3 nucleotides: TGTGCCAGCAGTTTTGCGGGAGAGAACAATGAGCAGTTCTTC.